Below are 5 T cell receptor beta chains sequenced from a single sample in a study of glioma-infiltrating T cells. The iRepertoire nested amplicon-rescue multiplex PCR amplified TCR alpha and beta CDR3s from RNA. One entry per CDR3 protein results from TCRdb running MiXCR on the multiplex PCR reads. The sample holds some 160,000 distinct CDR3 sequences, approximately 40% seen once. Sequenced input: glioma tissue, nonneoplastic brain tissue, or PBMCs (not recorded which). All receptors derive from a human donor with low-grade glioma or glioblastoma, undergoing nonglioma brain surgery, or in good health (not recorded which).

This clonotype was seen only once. CDR3 residues: CASSVTPGQETQYF. The CDR3 DNA reads TGTGCCAGCAGTGTAACGCCGGGGCAAGAGACCCAGTACTTC. This chain links TRBV2 with TRBJ2-5; D possibly corresponds to TRBD2 (5 bases). V lost 4 bases and J lost 2, with 11 bases in between. The CDR3 spans 14 residues. Germline values: CDR1 SNHLY, CDR2 FYNNEI. The whole variable domain, filled in from reference TRBV2 and TRBJ2-5, reads EPEVTQTPSHQVTQMGQEVILRCVPISNHLYFYWYRQILGQKVEFLVSFYNNEISEKSEIFDDQFSVERPDGSNFTLKIRSTKLEDSAMYFCASSVTPGQETQYFGPGTRLLVL.

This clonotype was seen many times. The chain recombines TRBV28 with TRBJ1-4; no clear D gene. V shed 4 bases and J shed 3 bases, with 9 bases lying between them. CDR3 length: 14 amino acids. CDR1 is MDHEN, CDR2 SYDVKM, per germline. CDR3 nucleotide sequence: TGTGCCAGCAGTTGGGATCCTGCTAATGAAAAACTGTTTTTT. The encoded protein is CASSWDPANEKLFF.

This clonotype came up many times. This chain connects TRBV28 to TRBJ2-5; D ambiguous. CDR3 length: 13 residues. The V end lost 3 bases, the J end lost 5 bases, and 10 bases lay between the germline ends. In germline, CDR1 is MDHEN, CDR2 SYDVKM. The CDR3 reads CASSFRSGETQYF. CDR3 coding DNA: TGTGCCAGCAGTTTTCGGTCTGGGGAGACCCAGTACTTC.

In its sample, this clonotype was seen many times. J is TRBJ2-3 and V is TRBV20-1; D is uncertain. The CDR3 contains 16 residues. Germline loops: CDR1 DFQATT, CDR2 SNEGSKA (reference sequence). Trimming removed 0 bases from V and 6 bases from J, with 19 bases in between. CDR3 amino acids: CSARENRVSAADTQYF. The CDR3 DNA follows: TGCAGTGCTAGAGAGAACCGGGTTTCCGCGGCGGATACGCAGTATTTT.

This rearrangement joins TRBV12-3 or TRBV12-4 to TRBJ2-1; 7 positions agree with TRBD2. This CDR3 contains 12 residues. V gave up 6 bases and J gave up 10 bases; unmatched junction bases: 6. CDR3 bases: TGTGCCAGCAGCAGGACTAGACCCGAGCAGTTCTTC. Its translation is CASSRTRPEQFF.